The TCR beta chain under discussion was sequenced for a study of cytomegalovirus exposure and HLA in healthy donors. Study overall: Across a few hundred genotyped donors, 81% landed in the Caucasian-associated ancestry cluster.

Both 60 Vbeta primers and 13 Jbeta primers went into the PCR. The assay was immunoSEQ multiplex PCR, and TCRdb's table has in-frame clones only and misses some. Among roughly 80,000 clones listed, approximately 80% were seen once. With regard to this clone: Its specificity is unknown.

CDR1 is KGHSH and CDR2 is LQKENI in the germline V gene. V lost 4 bases to trimming and J lost 2 bases; unmatched junction nucleotides: 8. This CDR3 is built from 16 residues. Study outcomes and limitations: Some V segments, including TRBV6-2 and TRBV6-3, were excluded as indistinguishable. About 180 TCR beta chains were listed as cytomegalovirus-associated. Within an earlier analysis, most TCR beta V segments proved productive either about 90% or about 30% of the time.

Sequencing used PBMCs. This TCR was sampled from a man aged 40-50 years in good health and CMV-seronegative. V usage is TRBV18 and J usage is TRBJ2-7; 10 nucleotides align to TRBD1. In nucleotides, the CDR3 is TGTGCCAGCTCACATGGGGACAGGGGTTACCCCTACGAGCAGTACTTC. It specifies CASSHGDRGYPYEQYF.